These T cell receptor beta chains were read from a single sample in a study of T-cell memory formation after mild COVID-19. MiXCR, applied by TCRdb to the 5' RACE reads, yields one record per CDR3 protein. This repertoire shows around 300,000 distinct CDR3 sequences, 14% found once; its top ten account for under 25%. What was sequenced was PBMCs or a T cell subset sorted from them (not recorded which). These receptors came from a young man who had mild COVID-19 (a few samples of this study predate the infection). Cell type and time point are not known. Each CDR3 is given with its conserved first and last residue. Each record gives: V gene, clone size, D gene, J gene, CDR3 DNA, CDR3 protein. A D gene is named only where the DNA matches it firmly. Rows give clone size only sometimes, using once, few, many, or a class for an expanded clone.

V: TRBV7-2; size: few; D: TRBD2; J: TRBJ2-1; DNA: TGTGCCAGCAGCTTAGCTAGCGGGGGGAACAATGAGCAGTTCTTC; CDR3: CASSLASGGNNEQFF
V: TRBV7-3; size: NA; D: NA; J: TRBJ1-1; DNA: TGTGCCAGCAGCGTATCCGTCGGAGGGGCTGAAGCTTTCTTT; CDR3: CASSVSVGGAEAFF
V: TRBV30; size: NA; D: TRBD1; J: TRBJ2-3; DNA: TGTGCCTGTACCCAGGGGGACCGCACAGATACGCAGTATTTT; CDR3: CACTQGDRTDTQYF
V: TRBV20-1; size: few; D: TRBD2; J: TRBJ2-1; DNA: TGCAGTGCTAGAGACACTAGCGGGGGGGCCAGTGAGCAGTTCTTC; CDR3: CSARDTSGGASEQFF
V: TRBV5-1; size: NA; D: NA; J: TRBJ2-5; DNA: TGCGCCAGCACCCTGGGGGGGGCCCAAGAGACCCAGTACTTC; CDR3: CASTLGGAQETQYF
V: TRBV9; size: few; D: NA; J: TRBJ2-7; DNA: TGTGCCAGCAGCCCATCCGGAGGCGAGACCTACGAGCAGTACTTC; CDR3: CASSPSGGETYEQYF
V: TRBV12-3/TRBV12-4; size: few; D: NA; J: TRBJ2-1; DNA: TGTGCCAGCAGCCCCGGTGGAGTGGCGCAGTTCTTC; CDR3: CASSPGGVAQFF
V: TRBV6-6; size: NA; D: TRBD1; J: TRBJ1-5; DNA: TGTGCCAGCAGTTACGTCACTCCGGGACAGGGGCAGCCCCAGCATTTT; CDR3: CASSYVTPGQGQPQHF
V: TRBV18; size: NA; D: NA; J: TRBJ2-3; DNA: TGTGCCAGCTCCCCGCAAGACCACACAGATACGCAGTATTTT; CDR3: CASSPQDHTDTQYF
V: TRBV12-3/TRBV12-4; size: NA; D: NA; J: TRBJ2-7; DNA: TGTGCCAGCAGTTTCCTACAGAACTACGAGCAGTACTTC; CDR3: CASSFLQNYEQYF
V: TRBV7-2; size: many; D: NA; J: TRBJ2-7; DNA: TGTGCCAGCAGCTCGCACCCTATTGGGGGCGAGCAGTACTTC; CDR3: CASSSHPIGGEQYF
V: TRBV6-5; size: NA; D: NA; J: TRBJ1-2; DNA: TGTGCCAGCAGTTATTCCGGGGGCGCGGGTGGCTACACCTTC; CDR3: CASSYSGGAGGYTF
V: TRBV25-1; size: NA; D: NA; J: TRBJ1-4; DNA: TGTGCCAGCAGTCCCCAGAATGAAAAACTGTTTTTT; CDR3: CASSPQNEKLFF
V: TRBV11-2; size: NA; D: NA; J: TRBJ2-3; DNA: TGTGCCAGCAGCTTATCGAGGGAAGATACGCAGTATTTT; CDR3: CASSLSREDTQYF
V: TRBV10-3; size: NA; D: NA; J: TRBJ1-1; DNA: TGTGCCATCAGTGGGCGAGCTGAGAAGGATATCAAAATCCATACATCAATAGGTCCTGAAGCTTTCTTT; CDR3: CAISGRAEKDIKIHTSIGPEAFF
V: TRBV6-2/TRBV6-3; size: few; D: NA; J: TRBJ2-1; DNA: TGTGCCAGCAGTTACCCCGGCGGGCAGTTCTTC; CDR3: CASSYPGGQFF